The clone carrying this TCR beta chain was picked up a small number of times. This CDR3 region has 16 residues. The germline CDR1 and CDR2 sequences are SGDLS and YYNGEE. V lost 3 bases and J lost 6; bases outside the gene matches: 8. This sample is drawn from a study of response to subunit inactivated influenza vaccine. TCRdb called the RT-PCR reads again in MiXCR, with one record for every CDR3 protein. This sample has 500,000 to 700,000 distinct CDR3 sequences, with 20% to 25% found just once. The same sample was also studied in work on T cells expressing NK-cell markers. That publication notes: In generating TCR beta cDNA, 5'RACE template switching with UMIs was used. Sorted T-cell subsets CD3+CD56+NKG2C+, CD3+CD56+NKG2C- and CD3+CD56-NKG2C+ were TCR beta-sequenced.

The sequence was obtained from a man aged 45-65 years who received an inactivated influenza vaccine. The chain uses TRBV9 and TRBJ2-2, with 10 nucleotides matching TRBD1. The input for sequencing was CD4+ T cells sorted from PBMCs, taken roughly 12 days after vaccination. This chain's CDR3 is CASSGWDRGYAGELFF. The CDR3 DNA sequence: TGTGCCAGCAGCGGATGGGACAGGGGTTACGCCGGGGAGCTGTTTTTT.